What follows are 21 T cell receptor beta chains derived from one specimen sequenced in a study of neurological immune-mediated disorders. TCRdb re-derived calls from the 5' RACE reads in MiXCR, one entry per CDR3 protein. The top ten clones hold around 3.2% of a sample with 87,000 or so distinct CDR3 sequences, roughly 3.2% of them seen once. The sample was PBMCs. The receptors were sampled from a woman aged 45-65 years with multiple sclerosis.

This clonotype was seen at least ten times. This rearrangement joins TRBV3-1 to TRBJ1-2, with D unresolved. The germline V gene has CDR1 LGHDT and CDR2 YNNKEL (reference sequence). V was shortened by 1 base and J by 3 bases, with 3 bases between the two germline ends. This CDR3 is 12 amino acids long. The CDR3: CASSQGDYGYTF. The CDR3 DNA is TGTGCCAGCAGCCAAGGAGACTATGGCTACACCTTC.

This clonotype was counted many times. V is TRBV5-1 and J is TRBJ2-2; unclear D gene. The CDR3 loop spans 14 amino acids. Germline V CDR1 and CDR2: SGHRS, YFSETQ. V lost 3 bases and J 0 bases, leaving 6 bases between the germline ends. The DNA of the CDR3 is TGCGCCAGCAGCTCCCATACGAACACCGGGGAGCTGTTTTTT. This translates into CASSSHTNTGELFF.

Ten or more counts support this clonotype. V gene TRBV5-1 combines with J gene TRBJ2-1, with 8 bases matching TRBD2. The CDR3 covers 15 residues. Germline V lookup: CDR1 SGHRS, CDR2 YFSETQ. Trimming at V came to 2 bases and at J to 7 bases, leaving 8 bases not matched to a gene. The CDR3 reads CASSFGSGVPNEQFF. The DNA for the CDR3 is TGCGCCAGCAGCTTCGGTAGCGGGGTACCAAATGAGCAGTTCTTC. Combining the CDR3 with reference TRBV5-1 and TRBJ2-1 gives the whole variable domain KAGVTQTPRYLIKTRGQQVTLSCSPISGHRSVSWYQQTPGQGLQFLFEYFSETQRNKGNFPGRFSGRQFSNSRSEMNVSTLELGDSALYLCASSFGSGVPNEQFFGPGTRLTVL.

Ten or more counts support this clonotype. The rearrangement joins TRBV5-6 to TRBJ2-7; D is unresolved. The CDR3 is made up of 13 amino acids. CDR1 and CDR2 from the germline V gene are SGHDT and YYEEEE. V lost 5 bases and J lost 0, with 9 bases in between. The CDR3: CASSHYNSYEQYF. CDR3 in DNA: TGTGCCAGCAGTCACTATAACTCCTACGAGCAGTACTTC.

This clonotype came up many times. The rearrangement links TRBV25-1 to TRBJ1-1; D is undetermined. The germline V gene has CDR1 MGHDK and CDR2 SYGVNS. Trimming cost V 6 bases and J 1 base, with 15 bases left between them. The CDR3 is 15 residues long. CDR3 DNA sequence: TGTGCCAGCAGCGATGCGGGGTCCCGGAACACTGAAGCTTTCTTT. Protein sequence: CASSDAGSRNTEAFF.

This clonotype was seen repeatedly, ten times or more. This rearrangement joins TRBV2 to TRBJ1-6, with 8 bases lining up with TRBD1. CDR1 SNHLY and CDR2 FYNNEI come from the germline V gene. The length of the CDR3 is 14 residues. V was pared by 3 bases and J by 6 bases, with 1 base of the junction left unmatched. The CDR3 sequence: CASSDRGLNSPLHF. The DNA for the CDR3 is TGTGCCAGCAGTGACAGGGGGCTTAATTCACCCCTCCACTTT.

This clonotype was seen ten or more times. This chain links TRBV5-1 with TRBJ2-5; 8 bases line up with TRBD1. After removal of 4 bases from V and 4 bases from J, the junction contained 12 bases not matched to a gene. The CDR3 runs 16 residues. Germline CDR1 is SGHRS and CDR2 is YFSETQ. CDR3 loop: CASSVAPQGAGETQYF. CDR3 nucleotides: TGCGCCAGCAGCGTAGCGCCCCAGGGGGCAGGAGAGACCCAGTACTTC.

This clonotype was picked up many times. The chain recombines TRBV6-2 or TRBV6-3 with TRBJ1-5; weak D call: TRBD1 (6 bases). Trimming removed 6 bases from V and 0 bases from J, with 9 bases in between. The CDR3 covers 14 residues. The germline V gene encodes CDR1 MNHEY and CDR2 SVGEGT. For the CDR3, the DNA is TGTGCCAGCAGCAGGGGATATAGCAATCAGCCCCAGCATTTT. Residues: CASSRGYSNQPQHF.

This clonotype was observed at least ten times. The V gene is TRBV20-1, the J gene TRBJ2-1; D possibly matches TRBD1 or TRBD2 (6 bases each). CDR3 length: 13 amino acids. V dropped 5 bases and J dropped 4 bases, with 12 bases sitting between them. The germline CDR1 and CDR2 sequences are DFQATT and SNEGSKA (reference sequence). The CDR3 DNA reads as TGCAGTGCTGTACTAGGGGGGTACAATGAGCAGTTCTTC. Translation gives CSAVLGGYNEQFF.

This clonotype was observed many times. The V gene is TRBV20-1, the J gene TRBJ2-3; D ambiguous. Germline-derived CDR1 and CDR2 are DFQATT and SNEGSKA (reference sequence). The V end lost 6 bases, the J end lost 6 bases, and 16 bases lay between the germline ends. The CDR3 totals 13 residues. Here the CDR3 reads CSALGGASDTQYF. The DNA of the CDR3 is TGCAGTGCGTTGGGCGGAGCGTCCGATACGCAGTATTTT.

This clonotype was detected ten times or more. V and J are TRBV7-2 and TRBJ2-3; D is ambiguous. The CDR3 is made up of 17 amino acids. Trimming took off 1 base at V and 0 bases at J, with 14 bases between the two ends. Germline V gives CDR1 SGHTA, CDR2 FQGNSA. The CDR3 DNA reads TGTGCCAGCAGCTTAGTTCCCCTCCCTAGTAGCACAGATACGCAGTATTTT. Protein product: CASSLVPLPSSTDTQYF.

This clonotype was recorded at least ten times. This chain links TRBV7-2 with TRBJ2-2, with D unresolved. V dropped 5 bases and J dropped 4 bases, with 11 bases sitting between them. CDR1 and CDR2 (germline): SGHTA, FQGNSA. This CDR3 is 14 amino acids long. DNA of the CDR3: TGTGCCAGCAGCCAGATTGTTACCACCGGGGAGCTGTTTTTT. Amino acids: CASSQIVTTGELFF.

This clonotype came up a few times. The chain links TRBV5-1 to TRBJ1-6, with 7 bases matching TRBD1. Per the germline V gene, CDR1 is SGHRS and CDR2 is YFSETQ. V shed 4 bases and J 6 bases; nucleotides not matched to a gene: 10. The CDR3 runs 16 residues. The CDR3 nucleotides are TGCGCCAGCAGCCGGGGGACAGCCGGGGGTAATTCACCCCTCCACTTT. Protein: CASSRGTAGGNSPLHF.

This clonotype was picked up many times. The J gene is TRBJ2-7, the V gene TRBV5-6, with a weak D call TRBD2 (6 bases). Between the trimmed V and J ends, which lost 6 bases and 3 bases, there was a span of 10 bases. Per germline, CDR1 SGHDT and CDR2 YYEEEE. This CDR3 has 12 residues. The CDR3: CASNSEGYEQYF. For the CDR3, the DNA is TGTGCCAGCAACTCGGAGGGCTACGAGCAGTACTTC. The full variable domain, its missing parts supplied by reference TRBV5-6 and TRBJ2-7, is DAGVTQSPTHLIKTRGQQVTLRCSPKSGHDTVSWYQQALGQGPQFIFQYYEEEERQRGNFPDRFSGHQFPNYSSELNVNALLLGDSALYLCASNSEGYEQYFGPGTRLTVT.

This clonotype has a count of ten or more. The chain uses TRBV20-1 and TRBJ2-2; the D gene is possibly TRBD2 (5 bases). The germline V gene encodes CDR1 DFQATT and CDR2 SNEGSKA (reference sequence). The CDR3 is made up of 16 amino acids. Between the trimmed V and J ends, which lost 0 bases and 0 bases, there was a span of 11 bases. The CDR3: CSARDRFGANTGELFF. The CDR3, as DNA: TGCAGTGCTAGAGATCGATTCGGGGCGAACACCGGGGAGCTGTTTTTT.

This clonotype was seen repeatedly, ten times or more. The rearrangement joins TRBV7-2 to TRBJ2-7; D is possibly TRBD2 (5 bases). The CDR3 has 13 residues. CDR1 and CDR2 (germline): SGHTA, FQGNSA. V lost 3 bases, J lost 7 bases, and 13 bases lay in between. This CDR3 is CASSFDPSGEQYF. As DNA, the CDR3 is TGTGCCAGCAGCTTCGACCCTTCGGGGGAGCAGTACTTC.

This clonotype was counted ten times or more. The J gene is TRBJ1-3, the V gene TRBV18; D unclear. Looked up from germline, CDR1 is KGHSH and CDR2 is LQKENI. With 3 bases removed from V and 0 bases from J, the gap between germline ends came to 9 bases. This CDR3 comprises 15 residues. The CDR3 is CASSPGTYSGNTIYF. CDR3 DNA: TGTGCCAGCTCACCGGGCACTTACTCTGGAAACACCATATATTTT.

V and J are TRBV5-4 and TRBJ1-4, with no clear D. CDR1 and CDR2 from the germline V gene are SGHNT and YYREEE (reference sequence). The CDR3 length is 15 residues. V lost 0 bases and J lost 0, with 6 bases in between. The CDR3 here is CASSLGKATNEKLFF. CDR3 in DNA: TGTGCCAGCAGCTTGGGGAAAGCAACTAATGAAAAACTGTTTTTT.

This clonotype was recorded at least ten times. The chain combines TRBV6-5 with TRBJ1-1; no firm D call. The CDR3 runs to 15 residues. CDR1 and CDR2 from the germline V gene are MNHEY and SVGAGI. V was cut by 6 bases and J by 4 bases, with 18 bases left in between. The CDR3 reads CASRPPGLMVTEAFF. The DNA of the CDR3 is TGTGCCAGCAGGCCCCCGGGTTTAATGGTCACTGAAGCTTTCTTT.

This clonotype was observed many times. The chain is built from TRBV18 and TRBJ2-5; TRBD2 agrees at 11 bases. The CDR3 extends over 17 amino acids. The J segment lost 5 bases and the V segment lost 3 bases, leaving 11 bases of the junction unmatched. Looked up from germline, CDR1 is KGHSH and CDR2 is LQKENI. The CDR3: CASSPALAGGQTETQYF. In DNA, the CDR3 is TGTGCCAGCTCACCCGCTCTAGCGGGGGGCCAAACGGAGACCCAGTACTTC.

This clonotype was counted ten times or more. This chain uses TRBV9 with TRBJ2-7, with D perhaps TRBD1 (6 bases). Looked up from germline, CDR1 is SGDLS and CDR2 is YYNGEE. The CDR3 has 15 amino acids. V shed 4 bases and J shed 6 bases, with 20 bases lying between them. This CDR3 reads CASSLGRKQGPEQYF. The CDR3, as DNA: TGTGCCAGCAGCCTTGGAAGGAAACAGGGTCCCGAGCAGTACTTC. The variable domain in full, completed from reference TRBV9 and TRBJ2-7, reads DSGVTQTPKHLITATGQRVTLRCSPRSGDLSVYWYQQSLDQGLQFLIQYYNGEERAKGNILERFSAQQFPDLHSELNLSSLELGDSALYFCASSLGRKQGPEQYFGPGTRLTVT.